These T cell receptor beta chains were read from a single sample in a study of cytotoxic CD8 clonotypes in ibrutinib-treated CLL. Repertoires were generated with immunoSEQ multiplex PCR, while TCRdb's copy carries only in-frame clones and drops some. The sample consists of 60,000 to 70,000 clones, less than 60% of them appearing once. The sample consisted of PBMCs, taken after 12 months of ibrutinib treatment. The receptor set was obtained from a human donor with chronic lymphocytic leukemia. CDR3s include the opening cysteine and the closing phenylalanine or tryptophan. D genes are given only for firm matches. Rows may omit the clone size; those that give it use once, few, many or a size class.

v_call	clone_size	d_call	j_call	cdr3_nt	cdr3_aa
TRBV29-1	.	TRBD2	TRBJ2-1	TGCAGCGTTCGGGGCGGGAGGGCCGCCTATGAGCAGTTCTTC	CSVRGGRAAYEQFF
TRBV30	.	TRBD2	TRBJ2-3	TGTGCCTGGACTAGCGGCGGCGATACGCAGTATTTT	CAWTSGGDTQYF
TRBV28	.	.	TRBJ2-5	TGTGCAACCCTGGGCGGCGAGACCCAGTACTTC	CATLGGETQYF
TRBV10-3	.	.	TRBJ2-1	TGTGCCATCAGTTACGACAGCAATGAGCAGTTCTTC	CAISYDSNEQFF
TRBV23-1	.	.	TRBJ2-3	TGCGCCAGCAGGGACAGAAGAACTAGCACAGATACGCAGTATTTT	CASRDRRTSTDTQYF
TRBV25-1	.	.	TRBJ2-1	TGTGCCAGCAGTGAATTTGATGAGCAGTTCTTC	CASSEFDEQFF
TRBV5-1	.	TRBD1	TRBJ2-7	TGCGCCAGTACCACAGGGGGCAAGTCCGAGCAGTACTTC	CASTTGGKSEQYF
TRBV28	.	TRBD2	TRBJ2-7	TGTGCCAGCAGTTTAACGACTAGCGCCTTCCCATACGAGCAGTACTTC	CASSLTTSAFPYEQYF
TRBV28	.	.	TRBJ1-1	TGTGCCAGCCCACGAGGGGTGGGGGGTGAAGCTTTCTTT	CASPRGVGGEAFF
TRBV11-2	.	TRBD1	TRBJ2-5	TGTGCCAGCAGGAATAGGGGGCGTGCTCAAGAGACCCAGTACTTC	CASRNRGRAQETQYF
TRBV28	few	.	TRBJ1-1	TGTGCCAGCAGTTCAGGGCAATGGTCGGGCCCTGAAGCTTTCTTT	CASSSGQWSGPEAFF
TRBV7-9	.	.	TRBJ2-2	TGTGCCAGCAGCACGACAGGGAACACCGGGGAGCTGTTTTTT	CASSTTGNTGELFF
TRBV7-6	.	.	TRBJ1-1	TGTGCCAGCAGCTTTTGGGGGACTGAAGCTTTCTTT	CASSFWGTEAFF
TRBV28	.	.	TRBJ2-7	TGTGCCAGCAGTTTTCGACGGCGGGGATGGACGCACTTC	CASSFRRRGWTHF
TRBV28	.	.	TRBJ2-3	TGTGCCAGCATCCCGTCTAGCACAGATACGCAGTATTTT	CASIPSSTDTQYF
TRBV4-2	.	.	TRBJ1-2	TGTGCCAGCAGCCAAGAGGGAGGGTATGGCTACACCTTC	CASSQEGGYGYTF
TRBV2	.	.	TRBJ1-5	TGTGCCAGCAAGGGGGGAGGCAATCAGCCCCAGCATTTT	CASKGGGNQPQHF
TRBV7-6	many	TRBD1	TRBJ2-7	TGTGCCAGCAGCTTAGGGTCACAGGGGGCGAACTACGAGCAGTACTTC	CASSLGSQGANYEQYF
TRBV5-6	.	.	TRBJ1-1	TGTGCCAGCAGAATTAGAGGGGTAGTTGGCACTGAAGCTTTCTTT	CASRIRGVVGTEAFF
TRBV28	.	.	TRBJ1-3	TGTGCCAGCAGTTCCGGAGTTACCATATATTTT	CASSSGVTIYF
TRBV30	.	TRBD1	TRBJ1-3	TGTGCCTGCCAACAGGGGACGGACACCATATATTTT	CACQQGTDTIYF
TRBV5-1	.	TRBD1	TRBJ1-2	TGCGCCAGCAGCCAGGACAGGGGAGGGGGCTACACCTTC	CASSQDRGGGYTF
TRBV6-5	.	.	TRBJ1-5	TGTGCCAGCAGTTACTCGCGGCAGGGCGGTCAGCCCCAGCATTTT	CASSYSRQGGQPQHF
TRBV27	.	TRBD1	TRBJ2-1	TGTGCCAGCAGTAGAGGACAGGGGTGGGGTGAGCAGTTCTTC	CASSRGQGWGEQFF
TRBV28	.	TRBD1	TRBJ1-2	TGTGCCAGCAGGACGATCAGGGGGCTCCAGGGCTACACCTTC	CASRTIRGLQGYTF
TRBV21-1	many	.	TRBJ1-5	TGTGCCAGCAGCAATAAGGATCAGCCCCAGCATTTT	CASSNKDQPQHF
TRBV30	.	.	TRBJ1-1	TGTGCCTGGAGCCAACATTGGGACACTGAAGCTTTCTTT	CAWSQHWDTEAFF
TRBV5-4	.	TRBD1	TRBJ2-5	TGTGCCAGCAGCTGGGACAGGGGAGGAGAGACCCAGTACTTC	CASSWDRGGETQYF
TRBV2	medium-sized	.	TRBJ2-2	TGTGCCAGCAGGGGGGCACCCACCGGGGAGCTGTTTTTT	CASRGAPTGELFF
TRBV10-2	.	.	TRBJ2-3	TGCGCCAGCAGTGAGGGGGGCCGAGGTCACACAGATACGCAGTATTTT	CASSEGGRGHTDTQYF
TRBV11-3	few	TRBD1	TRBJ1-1	TGTGCCAGGTTCGGACAGGGTGACGCTGAAGCTTTCTTT	CARFGQGDAEAFF
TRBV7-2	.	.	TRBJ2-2	TGTGCCAGCAGCTTAGCCCTCCGCACCGGGGAGCTGTTTTTT	CASSLALRTGELFF
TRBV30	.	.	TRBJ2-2	TGTGCCTGGAGACGGGCTTTAACCGGGGAGCTGTTTTTT	CAWRRALTGELFF
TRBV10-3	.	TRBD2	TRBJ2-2	TGTGCCATCAGTGGGACTAGCGGGGGAAGCGGGGAGCTGTTTTTT	CAISGTSGGSGELFF
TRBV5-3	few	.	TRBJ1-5	TGTGCCAGAAGCTTGGTGCAGGGAGAATTGCATTTT	CARSLVQGELHF
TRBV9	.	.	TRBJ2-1	TGTGCCAGCAGCGTAGCTACGAGCGGCAATGAGCAGTTCTTC	CASSVATSGNEQFF
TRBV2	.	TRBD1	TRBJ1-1	TGTGCCAGCAGCCAGGGGGGACAGGGGGCGAAAAGGGCTTTCTTT	CASSQGGQGAKRAFF
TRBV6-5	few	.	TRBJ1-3	TGTGCCAGCAGTTTAGGCGGACCTGGCTCTGGAAACACCATATATTTT	CASSLGGPGSGNTIYF
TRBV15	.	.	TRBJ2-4	TGTGCCACCAGTGTGATAGGGGGGATTCAGTACTTC	CATSVIGGIQYF
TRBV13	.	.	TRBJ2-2	TGTGCCAGCAGCTTAGAGGGGTCCCCCCGGGAGCTGTTTTTT	CASSLEGSPRELFF
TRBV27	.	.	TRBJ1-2	TGTGCCACCAAACAAACAGGTCGCTATGGCTACACCTTC	CATKQTGRYGYTF
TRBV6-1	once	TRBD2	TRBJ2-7	TGTGCCGCCCGGACTAGCGGGACCGACGAGCAGTACTTC	CAARTSGTDEQYF
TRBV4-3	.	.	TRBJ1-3	TGCGCCAGCAGCCGAGGTAACACCATATATTTT	CASSRGNTIYF
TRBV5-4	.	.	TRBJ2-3	TGTGCCAGCAGCCAGACAGCTAGCACAGATACGCAGTATTTT	CASSQTASTDTQYF
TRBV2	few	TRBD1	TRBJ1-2	TGTGCCAGTCGACAGGGGGATGGCTACACCTTC	CASRQGDGYTF
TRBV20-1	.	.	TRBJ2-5	TGCAGTGCTAGAGGGGAGACCCAGTACTTC	CSARGETQYF
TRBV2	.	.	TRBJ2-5	TGTGCCAGCAGCAGGGGGGGGTCGGAGACCCAGTACTTC	CASSRGGSETQYF
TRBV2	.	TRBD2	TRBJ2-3	TGTGCCAGCAGTGCCCCGTTGGTAGCGGGGTACACAGATACGCAGTATTTT	CASSAPLVAGYTDTQYF
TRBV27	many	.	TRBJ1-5	TGTGCCAGCAGTTTACTCGGGACACAGCCCCAGCATTTT	CASSLLGTQPQHF
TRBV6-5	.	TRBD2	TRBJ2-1	TGTGCCAGCAACCCGGGGGGGTACAATGAGCAGTTCTTC	CASNPGGYNEQFF
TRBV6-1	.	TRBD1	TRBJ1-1	TGTGCCAGCAGATTACGGGACAGGAACACTGAAGCTTTCTTT	CASRLRDRNTEAFF